Here is one T cell receptor beta chain with its context. The target antigen is unknown. J lost 1 base, V lost 0 bases, and 7 bases had no gene match. Germline CDR1 reads LGHNT; CDR2 reads FRNRAP. This CDR3 is 18 amino acids long. The data were taken from a study of vaccination effects on CD4 cells after COVID-19. Study-level information: Samples taken from a few convalescent patients early and late after vaccination were obtained. After the second dose, samples were taken at median day 72.

Libraries were prepared by immunoSEQ multiplex PCR; TCRdb keeps only in-frame clonotypes and omits some of them. The sample includes 45,000 to 55,000 clones, over 60% seen only once; the top ten take under 5.5%. It was after approximately 11 days of culture that CD4+ T cells were isolated. A PCR test confirmed that the person had SARS-CoV-2 infection between March and December 2020. Vaccine administered to participants consisted of two doses of either BNT162b2 or mRNA-1273. IL-2 medium was substituted for half the medium on days 3 and 7. General study findings and limits: Infection-derived and vaccine-derived clones contracted markedly late after vaccination.

The V and J genes are TRBV12-5 and TRBJ1-5, with 9 bases that match TRBD1. This specimen was CD4+ T cells from PBMCs cultured without peptide, taken after COVID-19 vaccination. This receptor was identified in a human donor who had a prior SARS-CoV-2 infection. The CDR3 nucleotides are TGTGCTAGTGGTTTGGTAGTCCGGGACAGGGAGAGCAATCAGCCCCAGCATTTT. It yields the protein CASGLVVRDRESNQPQHF.